The 24 T cell receptor beta chains presented below share a single source sample, sequenced in a study of shared clonotypes between healthy human individuals. Sequencing was performed with immunoSEQ multiplex PCR; in TCRdb, only in-frame clones are kept and a portion is missing. The sample yields about 2 million clones, 90% to 95% seen once. Sequences were obtained from naive CD4+ T cells sorted from blood. Subset meaning: CD45RA+ positively selected. The receptors derive from a man aged 18 to 29 in good health.

This chain uses TRBV28 with TRBJ2-7, with 9 bases lining up with TRBD1. Germline V lookup: CDR1 MDHEN, CDR2 SYDVKM. Unmatched junction bases numbered 5, after V lost 11 bases and J lost 3 bases. The CDR3 spans 12 residues. The CDR3 DNA reads TGTGCCTCCGGGACAGGGAACTACGAGCAGTACTTC. This codes for CASGTGNYEQYF.

The chain joins TRBV5-4 to TRBJ2-5; the D gene is possibly TRBD2 (6 bases). Trimming removed 0 bases at V and 6 bases at J, with 21 bases between. This CDR3 spans 17 amino acids. Germline lookup yields CDR1 SGHNT and CDR2 YYREEE (reference sequence). CDR3 residues: CASSLESAGSVPKTQYF. CDR3 DNA sequence: TGTGCCAGCAGCTTGGAATCGGCGGGGTCTGTGCCGAAGACCCAGTACTTC.

This chain joins TRBV6-1 and TRBJ2-7; D is possibly TRBD1 (6 bases). With 6 bases removed from V and 3 bases from J, the gap between germline ends came to 12 bases. This CDR3 has 13 amino acids. The germline gives CDR1 MNHNS, CDR2 SASEGT. CDR3: CASRRQASYEQYF. The CDR3 DNA follows: TGTGCCAGCAGGAGACAGGCTAGCTACGAGCAGTACTTC.

The chain combines TRBV5-6 with TRBJ2-2; 9 nucleotides agree with TRBD2. Germline V CDR1 and CDR2: SGHDT, YYEEEE. The length of the CDR3 is 15 residues. The J segment lost 9 bases and the V segment lost 0 bases, leaving 6 bases of the junction unmatched. The CDR3 here is CASSLVSSGTWELFF. Here the CDR3 DNA reads TGTGCCAGCAGCTTGGTGTCTAGCGGGACGTGGGAGCTGTTTTTT.

V gene TRBV6-5 combines with J gene TRBJ1-2; D perhaps matches TRBD1 (6 bases). V lost 4 bases, J lost 8 bases, and 17 bases lay in between. Germline V gene sequence: CDR1 MNHEY, CDR2 SVGAGI. The CDR3 is made up of 14 amino acids. In nucleotides, the CDR3 is TGTGCCAGCAGTTCCACCCAGGGAAGGGGGGGCTACACCTTC. This encodes CASSSTQGRGGYTF.

The V and J genes are TRBV6-6 and TRBJ2-7, with D unresolved. The V end lost 6 bases, the J end lost 4 bases, and 19 bases lay between the germline ends. The CDR3 extends over 15 amino acids. The germline CDR1 and CDR2 sequences are MNHNY and SVGAGI (reference sequence). The CDR3 here is CASSPGGANLYEQYF. The CDR3 DNA is TGTGCCAGCAGCCCCGGCGGAGCTAACCTATACGAGCAGTACTTC.

This chain uses TRBV30 with TRBJ1-6; no reliable D call. Looked up from germline, CDR1 is GTSNPN and CDR2 is SVGIG (reference sequence). Trimming pared 0 bases from V and 6 bases from J, leaving 9 bases between. The CDR3 has 14 residues. The CDR3 protein is CAWSVWQINSPLHF. For the CDR3, the DNA is TGTGCCTGGAGTGTCTGGCAAATTAATTCACCCCTCCACTTT.

This chain joins TRBV7-2 and TRBJ2-1, with 10 positions matching TRBD2. CDR3 length equals 15 residues. Losses at the gene ends were 5 bases for V and 2 bases for J; bases not matched to a gene: 3. Germline-derived CDR1 and CDR2 are SGHTA and FQGNSA. For the CDR3, the DNA is TGTGCCAGCAGCAGACTAGCGGGTACCTACAATGAGCAGTTCTTC. Its translation: CASSRLAGTYNEQFF.

Turning to this clone: Additional DNA sequences in this sample encode the identical CDR3. The chain has TRBV5-1 and TRBJ1-1; 8 bases fit TRBD1. Germline loops: CDR1 SGHRS, CDR2 YFSETQ. Unmatched junction bases numbered 1, after V lost 1 base and J lost 5 bases. There are 13 residues in the CDR3. The CDR3 region is CASSLTGGTEAFF. The CDR3 DNA follows: TGCGCCAGCAGCTTGACAGGGGGAACTGAAGCTTTCTTT.

The chain links TRBV6-5 to TRBJ1-1, with 10 bases identical to TRBD1. This CDR3 spans 13 amino acids. Looked up from germline, CDR1 is MNHEY and CDR2 is SVGAGI. J was trimmed by 5 bases and V by 6 bases; bases with no gene match: 3. The CDR3 spells CASSLGQGTEAFF. The DNA for the CDR3 is TGTGCCAGCAGCCTGGGACAGGGGACTGAAGCTTTCTTT.

The V and J genes are TRBV9 and TRBJ2-1, with D hard to call. Germline V gives CDR1 SGDLS, CDR2 YYNGEE. This CDR3 is 15 amino acids long. V shed 3 bases and J shed 0 bases, with 10 bases lying between them. Here the CDR3 DNA reads TGTGCCAGCAGCGGTAGTGGGAACTCCTACAATGAGCAGTTCTTC. Amino acids: CASSGSGNSYNEQFF.

This sequence joins TRBV27 and TRBJ2-1; TRBD2 matches at 11 bases. CDR3 length: 15 residues. V lost 6 bases and J lost 7; bases outside the gene matches: 8. CDR1 is MNHEY, CDR2 SMNVEV, per germline (reference sequence). The CDR3 DNA sequence: TGTGCCAGCAGACTGCTAGCGGGAGGAAGGAATGAGCAGTTCTTC. Translated: CASRLLAGGRNEQFF.

The chain combines TRBV19 with TRBJ1-5; tentatively, D is TRBD1 (6 bases). The CDR3 sequence is 12 residues long. V gave up 6 bases and J gave up 13 bases, with 16 bases separating them. The V gene's germline CDR1 is LNHDA and CDR2 SQIVND (reference sequence). The CDR3 DNA reads as TGTGCCAGTAGCGAAACCAGGGGTCCGCAGCATTTT. It encodes CASSETRGPQHF.

Concerning this clone: Distinct nucleotide sequences in the sample also encode this CDR3. The chain joins TRBV5-1 to TRBJ1-1; tentatively, D is TRBD1 (5 bases). Trimming removed 2 bases at V and 4 bases at J, with 12 bases between. This CDR3 has 14 amino acids. Per germline, CDR1 SGHRS and CDR2 YFSETQ. CDR3 bases: TGCGCCAGCAGCTTTTCAGGGTCGGGCACTGAAGCTTTCTTT. This encodes CASSFSGSGTEAFF.

The chain is built from TRBV15 and TRBJ2-7; D unclear. The CDR3 covers 13 residues. Per the germline V gene, CDR1 is LNHNV and CDR2 is YYDKDF (reference sequence). Trimming left V 5 bases short and J 0 bases short, with 8 bases between. CDR3 amino acids: CATSLRASYEQYF. The CDR3 coding sequence is TGTGCCACCAGCTTACGGGCCTCCTACGAGCAGTACTTC.

The chain combines TRBV7-2 with TRBJ2-7; TRBD2 agrees at 16 bases. V was clipped by 1 base and J by 6 bases; unmatched bases: 3. The V gene's germline CDR1 is SGHTA and CDR2 FQGNSA. The CDR3 extends over 16 amino acids. CDR3 sequence: CASSLVGLAGGSEQYF. The CDR3 region has the DNA TGTGCCAGCAGCTTAGTGGGACTAGCGGGAGGGAGCGAGCAGTACTTC.

The CDR3 protein is CAWSSGGPEAFF. The CDR3 bases are TGTGCCTGGAGTTCGGGAGGTCCTGAAGCTTTCTTT. The gene calls are TRBV30 and TRBJ1-1; D ambiguous. Germline assignment: CDR1 GTSNPN and CDR2 SVGIG (reference sequence). This CDR3 is built from 12 residues. V lost 2 bases and J 6 bases, leaving 10 bases between the germline ends.

The chain uses TRBV2 and TRBJ2-1; maybe TRBD1 (5 bases). Trimming removed 5 bases at V and 2 bases at J, with 13 bases between. Germline V gives CDR1 SNHLY, CDR2 FYNNEI. This CDR3 contains 15 residues. CDR3: CASSTGRGAYNEQFF. Written as DNA, the CDR3 is TGTGCCAGCAGTACTGGAAGGGGCGCCTACAATGAGCAGTTCTTC. Complete variable domain (other parts from reference TRBV2 and TRBJ2-1): EPEVTQTPSHQVTQMGQEVILRCVPISNHLYFYWYRQILGQKVEFLVSFYNNEISEKSEIFDDQFSVERPDGSNFTLKIRSTKLEDSAMYFCASSTGRGAYNEQFFGPGTRLTVL.

The gene calls are TRBV6-5 and TRBJ1-1; D is possibly TRBD1 (6 bases). The CDR3 length is 14 residues. Trimming removed 6 bases at V and 1 base at J, with 12 bases between. Germline lookup yields CDR1 MNHEY and CDR2 SVGAGI. CDR3: CASREGGKNTEAFF. Here the CDR3 DNA reads TGTGCCAGCAGGGAGGGGGGGAAGAACACTGAAGCTTTCTTT.

In this sample, this clone turned up once. A read error may explain this, as a much larger clone is one base away. The V and J genes are TRBV5-1 and TRBJ2-3, with D perhaps being TRBD1 or TRBD2 (5 bases each). The CDR3 covers 14 residues. V was trimmed by 4 bases and J by 0 bases, leaving 9 bases between them. The V gene's germline CDR1 is SGHRS and CDR2 YFSETQ. Here the CDR3 DNA reads TGCGCCAGCAGCGTTGGGGACAGCACAGATACGCAGTATTTT. Its protein product is CASSVGDSTDTQYF.

J is TRBJ2-7 and V is TRBV5-3; 10 bases agree with TRBD1. TRBV5-3 is flagged as an ORF with uncertain function. Trimming at V came to 2 bases and at J to 3 bases, leaving 2 bases not matched to a gene. This CDR3 is built from 14 residues. CDR3 sequence (DNA): TGTGCCAGAAGCTTTGGACAGGGGGACTACGAGCAGTACTTC. It codes for CARSFGQGDYEQYF.

This rearrangement joins TRBV13 to TRBJ1-1, with TRBD1 matching over 7 bases. The junction had 9 bases not matched to a gene; V was cut back by 2 bases and J by 0 bases. Germline V gene sequence: CDR1 PRHDT, CDR2 FYEKMQ (reference sequence). The CDR3 consists of 17 residues. The CDR3 spells CASSLRGQTALNTEAFF. Written as DNA, the CDR3 is TGTGCCAGCAGCTTAAGGGGACAGACTGCATTGAACACTGAAGCTTTCTTT.

The J gene is TRBJ1-5, the V gene TRBV7-8, with 9 bases identical to TRBD1. The J segment lost 4 bases and the V segment lost 2 bases, leaving 6 bases of the junction unmatched. CDR3 length equals 16 residues. CDR1 and CDR2 from the germline V gene are SGHVS and FQNEAQ. The chain's CDR3 is CASSLSTGGGNQPQHF. For the CDR3, the DNA is TGTGCCAGCAGCTTATCTACAGGGGGCGGAAATCAGCCCCAGCATTTT.

The rearrangement uses TRBV11-2 and TRBJ1-6; 7 bases agree with TRBD1. After removal of 5 bases from V and 6 bases from J, the junction contained 7 bases not matched to a gene. This CDR3 spans 15 amino acids. CDR1 and CDR2 from the germline V gene are SGHAT and FQNNGV. CDR3 region: CASSPTTGSNSPLHF. As DNA, the CDR3 is TGTGCCAGCAGCCCTACGACAGGGAGTAATTCACCCCTCCACTTT.